These 9 T cell receptor beta chains came from one sample sequenced in a study of T-cell memory formation after mild COVID-19. TCRdb passed the 5' RACE reads through MiXCR, listing each CDR3 protein once. The sample lists approximately 88,000 distinct CDR3 sequences; approximately 25% were seen once. Sequencing was done on a sample of PBMCs or a T cell subset sorted from them (not recorded which). These receptors originate from a man between 18 and 35 years old who had mild COVID-19 (a few samples of this study predate the infection). Cell type and time point are not known.

The chain recombines TRBV7-6 with TRBJ1-2, with D possibly being TRBD1 (5 bases). V lost 3 bases and J 0 bases, leaving 17 bases between the germline ends. CDR1 is SGHVS, CDR2 FNYEAQ, per germline. The CDR3 runs to 17 residues. The CDR3 here is CASSLRAGQGSNYGYTF. CDR3 DNA: TGTGCCAGCAGCTTGAGGGCAGGGCAAGGTTCTAACTATGGCTACACCTTC.

The gene calls are TRBV11-2 and TRBJ1-4, with D unclear. Looked up from germline, CDR1 is SGHAT and CDR2 is FQNNGV. The CDR3 has 15 amino acids. V gave up 5 bases and J gave up 6 bases, with 16 bases separating them. CDR3 loop: CASSPTTVSDEKLFF. The CDR3 nucleotides are TGTGCCAGCAGCCCAACTACGGTTAGCGATGAAAAACTGTTTTTT.

The genes are TRBV4-3 and TRBJ1-5; 7 bases align to TRBD1. After removal of 0 bases from V and 2 bases from J, the junction contained 10 bases not matched to a gene. This CDR3 is built from 18 residues. Germline values: CDR1 LGHNA, CDR2 YSLEER. The CDR3 DNA reads TGCGCCAGCAGCCAAGAAACAGGGGAAGGGTACGGCAATCAGCCCCAGCATTTT. This gives the protein CASSQETGEGYGNQPQHF.

The sample holds a few counts of this clonotype. The genes are TRBV5-6 and TRBJ1-2; no clear D gene. The germline CDR1 and CDR2 sequences are SGHDT and YYEEEE. CDR3 length: 15 residues. The germline V and J ends were trimmed by 4 bases and 0 bases, with 13 bases remaining between them. In DNA form, the CDR3 reads TGTGCCAGCAGCATCATCCTTGACCCTAACTATGGCTACACCTTC. Encoded protein: CASSIILDPNYGYTF. The entire variable domain, with the rest obtained from reference TRBV5-6 and TRBJ1-2, is as follows: DAGVTQSPTHLIKTRGQQVTLRCSPKSGHDTVSWYQQALGQGPQFIFQYYEEEERQRGNFPDRFSGHQFPNYSSELNVNALLLGDSALYLCASSIILDPNYGYTFGSGTRLTVV.

The genes are TRBV6-5 and TRBJ2-7; D is unclear. The length of the CDR3 is 13 residues. Trimming took off 2 bases at V and 1 base at J, with 6 bases between the two ends. Germline lookup yields CDR1 MNHEY and CDR2 SVGAGI. This CDR3 reads CASSYMGSYEQYF. The CDR3 nucleotides are TGTGCCAGCAGTTACATGGGATCCTACGAGCAGTACTTC.

The V and J genes are TRBV12-3 or TRBV12-4 and TRBJ2-1; D unclear. The CDR3 loop spans 13 amino acids. V was cut by 4 bases and J by 7 bases, with 11 bases left in between. CDR3 loop: CASSSTLGNEQFF. DNA of the CDR3: TGTGCCAGCAGTTCAACCCTGGGGAATGAGCAGTTCTTC.

The J gene is TRBJ2-7, the V gene TRBV27; TRBD2 matches at 11 bases. V was clipped by 0 bases and J by 2 bases; unmatched bases: 0. Germline V gene sequence: CDR1 MNHEY, CDR2 SMNVEV (reference sequence). The CDR3 spans 15 residues. The CDR3 coding sequence is TGTGCCAGCAGTTTATCTAGCGGGGGGGCCTACGAGCAGTACTTC. This translates into CASSLSSGGAYEQYF.

The V call is TRBV20-1, the J call TRBJ1-2; the match to TRBD1 covers 8 bases. Per germline, CDR1 DFQATT and CDR2 SNEGSKA (reference sequence). CDR3 length: 15 amino acids. Unmatched junction bases numbered 6, after V lost 0 bases and J lost 3 bases. The CDR3 sequence is CSARDRDRTYYGYTF. The CDR3 DNA reads TGCAGTGCTAGAGATCGGGACAGGACCTACTATGGCTACACCTTC.

The count of this clonotype is one. The chain carries TRBV30 and TRBJ2-3; no reliable D call. Germline V gene sequence: CDR1 GTSNPN, CDR2 SVGIG (reference sequence). V was clipped by 0 bases and J by 1 base, with 5 bases between them. The CDR3 spans 13 residues. This CDR3 reads CAWSVAGTDTQYF. The CDR3 coding sequence is TGTGCCTGGAGTGTGGCAGGCACAGATACGCAGTATTTT.